A selection of T cell receptor beta chains follows, all from one sample in a study of shared clonotypes between healthy human individuals. This table comes from immunoSEQ multiplex PCR, and its TCRdb copy is limited to in-frame clones, with some not included. The sample records 2 million to 3 million clones, 90% to 95% being singletons. Sequencing used naive CD4+ T cells from PBMCs. The receptors were sampled from a man younger than 30 in good health. Some clones in this sample may be carry-over from other donors' samples. CDR3s include the opening cysteine and the closing phenylalanine or tryptophan. The D gene is left open where the match is weak.

d_gene: -
v_gene: TRBV6-5
len: 13
CDR3aa: CASSYSRGGIQYF

d_gene: TRBD2
v_gene: TRBV11-1
len: 17
CDR3aa: CASSFLLAGGPTDTQYF

d_gene: -
v_gene: TRBV28
len: 14
CDR3aa: CASSLRARNQPQHF

d_gene: -
v_gene: TRBV1
len: 15
CDR3aa: CTSGSYSPNTGELFF

d_gene: TRBD2
v_gene: TRBV10-3
len: 16
CDR3aa: CAISDASGRNTDTQYF

d_gene: TRBD2
v_gene: TRBV6-1
len: 13
CDR3aa: CATMVSGIETQYF

d_gene: -
v_gene: TRBV4-3
len: 16
CDR3aa: CASSQPTSDSAYEQYF

d_gene: -
v_gene: TRBV19
len: 13
CDR3aa: CASSRRPVSELFF

d_gene: TRBD2
v_gene: TRBV5-4
len: 14
CDR3aa: CASRGGSPQETQYF

d_gene: TRBD1
v_gene: TRBV7-6
len: 13
CDR3aa: CASSSDRGGGYTF

d_gene: -
v_gene: TRBV7-9
len: 13
CDR3aa: CASSSRDTREQYF

d_gene: TRBD2
v_gene: TRBV9
len: 17
CDR3aa: CASSVFFSGGKDNEQFF

d_gene: TRBD2
v_gene: TRBV29-1
len: 13
CDR3aa: CSVRSSGYNEQFF

d_gene: -
v_gene: TRBV19
len: 14
CDR3aa: CASSIQPPNEKLFF

d_gene: -
v_gene: TRBV9
len: 14
CDR3aa: CASSFSGTYNEQFF

d_gene: -
v_gene: TRBV12-1
len: 17
CDR3aa: CASSFAERGGIACGYTF

d_gene: TRBD1
v_gene: TRBV5-6
len: 14
CDR3aa: CASSSWTGVDEQYF

d_gene: TRBD1
v_gene: TRBV11-2
len: 19
CDR3aa: CASSLDPQGAAGSTDTQYF

d_gene: -
v_gene: TRBV2
len: 11
CDR3aa: CASTTSSPLHF

d_gene: -
v_gene: TRBV6-6
len: 15
CDR3aa: CASNPSRSTNEKLFF

d_gene: -
v_gene: TRBV10-3
len: 11
CDR3aa: CAISELREQYF

d_gene: TRBD1
v_gene: TRBV6-5
len: 14
CDR3aa: CASSSWDRDSPLHF

d_gene: TRBD1
v_gene: TRBV28
len: 16
CDR3aa: CASSYLSGQGKNIQYF

d_gene: -
v_gene: TRBV19
len: 14
CDR3aa: CASRVQGNSDTQYF

d_gene: -
v_gene: TRBV19
len: 16
CDR3aa: CASSMLPGRGNQPQHF

d_gene: TRBD1
v_gene: TRBV5-4
len: 14
CDR3aa: CASSSGQSRETQYF

d_gene: -
v_gene: TRBV28
len: 15
CDR3aa: CASSLGGVVYNEQFF

d_gene: -
v_gene: TRBV5-1
len: 14
CDR3aa: CASSPGNPGNTIYF

d_gene: -
v_gene: TRBV30
len: 15
CDR3aa: CAWSVTPADTGELFF

d_gene: -
v_gene: TRBV19
len: 14
CDR3aa: CASSIDTGSQPQHF

d_gene: TRBD1
v_gene: TRBV13
len: 16
CDR3aa: CASSLYTGTAQETQYF

d_gene: TRBD2
v_gene: TRBV27
len: 15
CDR3aa: CASSIGTSGDNEQFF

d_gene: TRBD2
v_gene: TRBV6-1
len: 21
CDR3aa: CASSERTAGLAGKSGRETQYF

d_gene: -
v_gene: TRBV9
len: 14
CDR3aa: CASSVGGVSYEQYF

d_gene: TRBD2
v_gene: TRBV5-4
len: 16
CDR3aa: CASSPRLAGIYNEQFF

d_gene: -
v_gene: TRBV28
len: 12
CDR3aa: CASSLGSEKLFF

d_gene: -
v_gene: TRBV19
len: 17
CDR3aa: CASSMERGGGSNQPQHF

d_gene: -
v_gene: TRBV28
len: 15
CDR3aa: CASSSVRAVGSPLHF

d_gene: TRBD1
v_gene: TRBV5-1
len: 17
CDR3aa: CASSLGVAGQGDQPQHF

d_gene: -
v_gene: TRBV5-1
len: 16
CDR3aa: CASSLASLGNTDTQYF

d_gene: -
v_gene: TRBV6-1
len: 13
CDR3aa: CASSFSGANVLTF

d_gene: TRBD2
v_gene: TRBV9
len: 17
CDR3aa: CASSARLAGDGTDTQYF

d_gene: -
v_gene: TRBV5-1
len: 15
CDR3aa: CASSFSLQGTGELFF